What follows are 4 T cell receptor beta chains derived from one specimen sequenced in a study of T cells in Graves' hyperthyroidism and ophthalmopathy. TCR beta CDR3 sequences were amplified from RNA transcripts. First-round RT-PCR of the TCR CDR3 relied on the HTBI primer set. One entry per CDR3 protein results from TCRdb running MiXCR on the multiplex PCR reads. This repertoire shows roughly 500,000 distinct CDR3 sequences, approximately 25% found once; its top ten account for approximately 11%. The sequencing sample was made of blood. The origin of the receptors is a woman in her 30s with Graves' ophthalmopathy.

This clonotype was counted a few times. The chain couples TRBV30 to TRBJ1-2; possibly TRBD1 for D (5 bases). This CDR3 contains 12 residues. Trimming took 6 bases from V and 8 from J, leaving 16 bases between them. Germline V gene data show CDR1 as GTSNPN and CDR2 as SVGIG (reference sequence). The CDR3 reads CACARDFRGYTF. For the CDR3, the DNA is TGTGCCTGTGCCCGGGACTTCAGGGGCTACACCTTC.

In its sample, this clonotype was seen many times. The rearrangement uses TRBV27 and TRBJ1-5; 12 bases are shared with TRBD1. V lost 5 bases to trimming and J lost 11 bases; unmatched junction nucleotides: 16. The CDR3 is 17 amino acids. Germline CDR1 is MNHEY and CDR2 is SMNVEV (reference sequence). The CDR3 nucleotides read TGTGCCAGCAGTCCCGCAGTCGGGACAGGGGGCCCCACGGCCCAGCATTTT. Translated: CASSPAVGTGGPTAQHF.

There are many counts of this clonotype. CDR3: CSASRQKPGELFF. The CDR3 nucleotides are TGCAGTGCCAGCCGGCAGAAGCCCGGGGAGCTGTTTTTT. The J gene is TRBJ2-2, the V gene TRBV20-1; D unresolved. V lost 6 bases to trimming and J lost 6 bases, with 14 bases between them. Germline values: CDR1 DFQATT, CDR2 SNEGSKA (reference sequence). The CDR3 covers 13 residues.

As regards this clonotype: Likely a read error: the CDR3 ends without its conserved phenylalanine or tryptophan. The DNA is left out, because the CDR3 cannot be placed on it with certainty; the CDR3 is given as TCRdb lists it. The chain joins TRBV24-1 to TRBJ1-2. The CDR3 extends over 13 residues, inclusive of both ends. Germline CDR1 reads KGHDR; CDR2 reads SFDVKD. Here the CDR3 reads CATSDRANYGYRV.